In its sample, the clone carrying this T cell receptor beta chain was seen many times. Its antigen is still unknown. These data belong to a study of CD8 T cells in ankylosing spondylitis. Study results and limitations: Characteristic, it appeared, of ankylosing spondylitis blood was a TCR beta motif of eight highly homologous variants. Clones tied to disease were said to be significantly enriched in matched ankylosing spondylitis synovial fluid.

From the 5' RACE reads, TCRdb called clonotypes with MiXCR, one entry per CDR3 protein. The table lists around 130,000 distinct CDR3 sequences, around 9% of them singletons. Material for sequencing was blood, either unsorted or a sorted T cell fraction (not recorded which). The sequence was collected from a male donor with ankylosing spondylitis or in good health (not recorded which).

CDR3 nucleotide sequence: TGTGCATTGCGACAGACGAAAGTACTAGCCAAAAACATTCAGTACTTC. This translates into CALRQTKVLAKNIQYF. The V and J genes are TRBV27 and TRBJ2-4; TRBD1 might be the D (5 bases). Germline V gene sequence: CDR1 MNHEY, CDR2 SMNVEV (reference sequence). There are 16 residues in the CDR3.